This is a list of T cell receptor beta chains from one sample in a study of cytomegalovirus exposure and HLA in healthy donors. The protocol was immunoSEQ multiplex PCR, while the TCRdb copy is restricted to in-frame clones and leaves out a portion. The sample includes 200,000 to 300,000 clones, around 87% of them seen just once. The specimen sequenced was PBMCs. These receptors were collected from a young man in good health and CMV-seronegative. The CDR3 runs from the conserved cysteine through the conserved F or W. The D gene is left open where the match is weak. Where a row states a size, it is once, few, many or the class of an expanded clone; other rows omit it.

cdr3_nt: TGTGCTAGTGGTATAGGGGTTGAGACCCAGTACTTC; cdr3_aa: CASGIGVETQYF; d_call: NA; j_call: TRBJ2-5; v_call: TRBV12-5; clone_size: NA
cdr3_nt: TGTGCCAGCAGCAGAGATCCCTGGGGGCGTCCCTACGAGCAGTACTTC; cdr3_aa: CASSRDPWGRPYEQYF; d_call: NA; j_call: TRBJ2-7; v_call: TRBV21-1; clone_size: NA
cdr3_nt: TGCAGCGCTTCACCGAGTAGCGGGGGGGTAAATGAGCAGTTCTTC; cdr3_aa: CSASPSSGGVNEQFF; d_call: TRBD2; j_call: TRBJ2-1; v_call: TRBV29-1; clone_size: NA
cdr3_nt: TGTGCCAGCAGTTACCGTCCAGCGGGAGTCGTTGATACGCAGTATTTT; cdr3_aa: CASSYRPAGVVDTQYF; d_call: TRBD2; j_call: TRBJ2-3; v_call: TRBV6-6; clone_size: few
cdr3_nt: TGTGCCAGCAGAACGACTAGCGGGAGTCGGGATGAGCAGTTCTTC; cdr3_aa: CASRTTSGSRDEQFF; d_call: TRBD2; j_call: TRBJ2-1; v_call: TRBV27; clone_size: once
cdr3_nt: TGTGCCAGCAGTGAAACAGGGAGCACAGATACGCAGTATTTT; cdr3_aa: CASSETGSTDTQYF; d_call: NA; j_call: TRBJ2-3; v_call: TRBV6-1; clone_size: NA
cdr3_nt: TGCGCCAGCAGCCAAGATGACAGGGGTAATTCACCCCTCCACTTT; cdr3_aa: CASSQDDRGNSPLHF; d_call: TRBD1; j_call: TRBJ1-6; v_call: TRBV4-1; clone_size: NA
cdr3_nt: TGCGCCAGCACCACCGGACTAGCGGGAGACTTCTCTGGGGCCAACGTCCTGACTTTC; cdr3_aa: CASTTGLAGDFSGANVLTF; d_call: TRBD2; j_call: TRBJ2-6; v_call: TRBV10-2; clone_size: NA
cdr3_nt: TGTGCCAGCAGCATAAATGAGCAGTTCTTC; cdr3_aa: CASSINEQFF; d_call: NA; j_call: TRBJ2-1; v_call: TRBV5-8; clone_size: NA
cdr3_nt: TGTGCCAGCAGGCAGGGGAACACTGAAGCTTTCTTT; cdr3_aa: CASRQGNTEAFF; d_call: NA; j_call: TRBJ1-1; v_call: TRBV16; clone_size: NA
cdr3_nt: TGTGCCAGCAGTTCCAGCCTATTAATTCAGGTCGAGCAGTACTTC; cdr3_aa: CASSSSLLIQVEQYF; d_call: NA; j_call: TRBJ2-7; v_call: TRBV28; clone_size: NA
cdr3_nt: TGTGCCAGCAGTAACCCCCGGGCCACAGGGGCCACTGGAAACACCATATATTTT; cdr3_aa: CASSNPRATGATGNTIYF; d_call: TRBD1; j_call: TRBJ1-3; v_call: TRBV7-6; clone_size: NA
cdr3_nt: TGTGCCAGCAGCCCCCGGTCCGATGAGCAGTTCTTC; cdr3_aa: CASSPRSDEQFF; d_call: NA; j_call: TRBJ2-1; v_call: TRBV9; clone_size: NA
cdr3_nt: TGTGCCAGCAGGGTACGGACAGACAGCTACGAGCAGTACTTC; cdr3_aa: CASRVRTDSYEQYF; d_call: NA; j_call: TRBJ2-7; v_call: TRBV27; clone_size: once
cdr3_nt: TGTGCCAGCACCTATACTCCGAGCAATCAGCCCCAGCATTTT; cdr3_aa: CASTYTPSNQPQHF; d_call: NA; j_call: TRBJ1-5; v_call: TRBV6-1; clone_size: few
cdr3_nt: TGTGCCACAGCGGGACAGGAAGGTACCGGGAGCAATCAGCCCCAGCATTTT; cdr3_aa: CATAGQEGTGSNQPQHF; d_call: TRBD1; j_call: TRBJ1-5; v_call: TRBV19; clone_size: NA
cdr3_nt: TGTGCCAGCAGTCCGGCAGGGTTGGGAGAGACCCAGTACTTC; cdr3_aa: CASSPAGLGETQYF; d_call: NA; j_call: TRBJ2-5; v_call: TRBV28; clone_size: NA
cdr3_nt: TGTGCCAGCAGCTGGACCGCGACAGGCGAGCAGTACTTC; cdr3_aa: CASSWTATGEQYF; d_call: NA; j_call: TRBJ2-7; v_call: TRBV5-6; clone_size: NA
cdr3_nt: TGTGCCAGTCATCTGAGATCCTCCTATAATTCACCCCTCCACTTT; cdr3_aa: CASHLRSSYNSPLHF; d_call: NA; j_call: TRBJ1-6; v_call: TRBV19; clone_size: NA
cdr3_nt: TGTGCCGCGGGACGGGGTAACTATGGCTACACCTTC; cdr3_aa: CAAGRGNYGYTF; d_call: NA; j_call: TRBJ1-2; v_call: TRBV10-3; clone_size: few
cdr3_nt: TGTGCCAGCAGCCCCGGGGACAGGCTGAACACTGAAGCTTTCTTT; cdr3_aa: CASSPGDRLNTEAFF; d_call: TRBD1; j_call: TRBJ1-1; v_call: TRBV9; clone_size: few
cdr3_nt: TGTGCCAGCAGTGAATATAGGACAGGGGGGGATACGCAGTATTTT; cdr3_aa: CASSEYRTGGDTQYF; d_call: TRBD1; j_call: TRBJ2-3; v_call: TRBV6-1; clone_size: NA
cdr3_nt: TGTGCCTGGAGTCCCGGACAGGGCAATCAGCCCCAGCATTTT; cdr3_aa: CAWSPGQGNQPQHF; d_call: TRBD1; j_call: TRBJ1-5; v_call: TRBV30; clone_size: NA
cdr3_nt: TGTGCCAGCAGTGTCCGACAGGATTTCTCCTACGAGCAGTACTTC; cdr3_aa: CASSVRQDFSYEQYF; d_call: NA; j_call: TRBJ2-7; v_call: TRBV6-1; clone_size: NA
cdr3_nt: TGCGCCAGCAGCCAAAGGCTTGGGGGACAGAACAATGAGCAGTTCTTC; cdr3_aa: CASSQRLGGQNNEQFF; d_call: TRBD1; j_call: TRBJ2-1; v_call: TRBV4-1; clone_size: NA